These T cell receptor beta chains were read from a single sample in a study of blood T cell repertoires in COVID-19. This table comes from immunoSEQ multiplex PCR, and its TCRdb copy is limited to in-frame clones, with some not included. The sample records 84,000 or so clones, 85% being singletons. The sample was peripheral blood. These receptors were taken from a woman aged 70-85 years with active or convalescent COVID-19. Each CDR3 is given with its conserved first and last residue. A D gene is named only where the DNA matches it firmly. Size values are once, few and many counts, or a class for expanded clones, and some rows have none.

>TRBD1|TRBJ1-2|NA|TRBV24-1
CATSDPGTGEGNYGYTF
TGTGCCACCAGTGATCCTGGGACAGGGGAGGGTAACTATGGCTACACCTTC
>TRBD1|TRBJ1-2|few|TRBV5-4
CASSFFTVRGPGYTF
TGTGCCAGCAGCTTTTTCACCGTCAGGGGGCCTGGCTACACCTTC
>NA|TRBJ2-7|NA|TRBV5-1
CASSTSDRTEQYF
TGCGCCAGCAGCACGTCAGACAGAACCGAGCAGTACTTC
>TRBD1|TRBJ2-1|NA|TRBV7-2
CASSFGQGSGEQFF
TGTGCCAGCAGCTTCGGACAGGGATCGGGTGAGCAGTTCTTC
>TRBD1|TRBJ1-4|NA|TRBV12-3/TRBV12-4
CASRPGTGEKLFF
TGTGCCAGCAGACCCGGGACAGGTGAAAAACTGTTTTTT
>NA|TRBJ1-2|NA|TRBV5-1
CASSLEGGGPGGYTF
TGCGCCAGCAGCTTGGAGGGCGGCGGGCCAGGTGGCTACACCTTC
>NA|TRBJ2-2|NA|TRBV7-2
CASSLAPGGELFF
TGTGCCAGCAGCTTAGCGCCGGGCGGGGAGCTGTTTTTT
>NA|TRBJ2-2|NA|TRBV2
CASRVGEGTGELFF
TGTGCCAGCCGTGTCGGGGAAGGAACCGGGGAGCTGTTTTTT
>TRBD2|TRBJ2-7|NA|TRBV4-2
CASSQDSPSGGYEQYF
TGTGCCAGCAGCCAAGACTCCCCTAGCGGGGGCTATGAGCAGTACTTC
>TRBD2|TRBJ2-3|once|TRBV4-3
CASSPGLAGGTQYF
TGCGCCAGCAGCCCAGGACTAGCGGGGGGGACGCAGTATTTT
>TRBD1|TRBJ1-3|NA|TRBV6-6
CASSSTGGENTIYF
TGTGCCAGCAGTTCGACAGGGGGCGAAAACACCATATATTTT
>TRBD2|TRBJ2-1|NA|TRBV7-2
CASQLAGGRNEQFF
TGTGCCAGCCAACTAGCGGGGGGGCGGAATGAGCAGTTCTTC
>NA|TRBJ1-6|NA|TRBV19
CASNSEVPNSPLHF
TGTGCCAGTAATTCAGAGGTCCCAAATTCACCCCTCCACTTT
>TRBD1|TRBJ1-2|NA|TRBV27
CASSLYPGQGGGYTF
TGTGCCAGCAGTTTATATCCGGGACAGGGGGGTGGCTACACCTTC
>TRBD1|TRBJ2-3|few|TRBV6-5
CASNTGQGGLDTQYF
TGTGCCAGCAATACTGGACAGGGAGGACTGGATACGCAGTATTTT
>NA|TRBJ2-5|NA|TRBV3-1/TRBV3-2
CASSRPRGGGQETQYF
TGTGCCAGCAGCCGCCCTCGAGGGGGGGGCCAAGAGACCCAGTACTTC
>NA|TRBJ2-7|NA|TRBV2
CASSRFTQGSYEQYF
TGTGCCAGCTCTAGGTTTACACAGGGATCCTACGAGCAGTACTTC
>TRBD1|TRBJ1-4|NA|TRBV5-1
CASSLVGTANEKLFF
TGCGCCAGCAGCTTGGTCGGGACAGCTAATGAAAAACTGTTTTTT
>TRBD2|TRBJ2-4|NA|TRBV4-1
CASSQEGGTQNKNIQYF
TGCGCCAGCAGCCAAGAGGGGGGGACGCAGAACAAAAACATTCAGTACTTC
>NA|TRBJ2-7|NA|TRBV11-1
CASSPMYSDSYEQYF
TGTGCCAGCAGCCCCATGTATTCAGACTCCTACGAGCAGTACTTC
>NA|TRBJ2-5|few|TRBV7-9
CASSPQRAFKETQYF
TGTGCCAGCAGCCCCCAGCGGGCATTTAAAGAGACCCAGTACTTC
>TRBD1|TRBJ2-7|NA|TRBV5-3
CARSLSRRTGQSYEQYF
TGTGCCAGAAGCTTGTCCCGTAGGACAGGGCAGTCCTACGAGCAGTACTTC
>NA|TRBJ1-2|NA|TRBV6-5
CASSRKGSGYTF
TGTGCCAGCAGTAGAAAGGGGTCTGGCTACACCTTC
>NA|TRBJ2-3|NA|TRBV3-1/TRBV3-2
CASSQNRVPTDTQYF
TGTGCCAGCAGCCAGAACAGGGTTCCCACAGATACGCAGTATTTT
>TRBD1|TRBJ2-7|NA|TRBV28
CASSTGQGGYEQYF
TGTGCCAGCAGTACAGGACAGGGAGGCTACGAGCAGTACTTC
>TRBD1|TRBJ1-2|NA|TRBV20-1
CSASRDRVGYGYTF
TGCAGTGCTAGTAGGGACAGGGTGGGCTATGGCTACACCTTC
>TRBD1|TRBJ1-4|NA|TRBV2
CASRGTGATNEKLFF
TGTGCCAGCAGAGGGACAGGGGCAACTAATGAAAAACTGTTTTTT
>NA|TRBJ1-5|NA|TRBV3-1/TRBV3-2
CASSQGSGNQPQHF
TGTGCCAGCAGCCAAGGCTCAGGCAATCAGCCCCAGCATTTT
>TRBD1|TRBJ1-1|few|TRBV5-1
CASSNQGGNTEAFF
TGCGCCAGCAGCAACCAGGGGGGGAACACTGAAGCTTTCTTT
>NA|TRBJ1-1|NA|TRBV5-1
CASSLQGGGTLRAFF
TGCGCCAGCAGCTTGCAAGGTGGAGGGACCCTTCGGGCTTTCTTT
>TRBD1|TRBJ1-6|NA|TRBV18
CASSPTNGQGLGDNSPLHF
TGTGCCAGCTCACCTACAAATGGACAGGGTTTGGGTGATAATTCACCCCTCCACTTT
>NA|TRBJ2-5|NA|TRBV18
CASSRVRDETQYF
TGTGCCAGCTCACGCGTCAGGGATGAGACCCAGTACTTC
>NA|TRBJ1-1|once|TRBV5-4
CASSLETDPRTFF
TGTGCCAGCAGCTTGGAGACAGACCCACGGACTTTCTTT
>NA|TRBJ1-2|once|TRBV27
CASSLGGGRVGDGYTF
TGTGCCAGCAGCCTTGGTGGGGGCAGGGTGGGAGATGGCTACACCTTC
>TRBD2|TRBJ2-3|NA|TRBV28
CASRAAGTSGEYTQYF
TGTGCCAGCAGAGCGGCTGGGACTAGCGGGGAGTATACGCAGTATTTT
>TRBD1|TRBJ1-6|NA|TRBV2
CASRGQGIYNSPLHF
TGTGCCAGCAGGGGACAGGGAATATATAATTCACCCCTCCACTTT
>NA|TRBJ1-3|NA|TRBV7-2
CASSPDVGGSGNTIYF
TGTGCCAGCAGCCCCGATGTGGGAGGCTCTGGAAACACCATATATTTT
>TRBD1|TRBJ1-5|NA|TRBV6-5
CASIPGGFNQPQHF
TGTGCCAGCATTCCAGGGGGATTCAATCAGCCCCAGCATTTT
>NA|TRBJ1-2|NA|TRBV6-5
CASTHISNYGYTF
TGTGCCAGCACCCACATTTCTAACTATGGCTACACCTTC
>NA|TRBJ2-5|once|TRBV24-1
CATSDSRGAQETQYF
TGTGCCACCAGTGACTCCAGGGGGGCCCAAGAGACCCAGTACTTC
>NA|TRBJ2-7|NA|TRBV6-2/TRBV6-3
CASSYSAGLSFYEQYF
TGTGCCAGCAGTTACTCCGCAGGACTTTCCTTTTACGAGCAGTACTTC
>NA|TRBJ1-1|once|TRBV9
CASSFSVLGGTEAFF
TGTGCCAGCAGCTTCTCGGTCCTCGGAGGGACTGAAGCTTTCTTT
>NA|TRBJ2-1|NA|TRBV11-2
CASTPQGIYYNEQFF
TGTGCCAGCACCCCCCAGGGAATATACTACAATGAGCAGTTCTTC
>NA|TRBJ2-7|NA|TRBV7-8
CASSRGRGRNYEQYF
TGTGCCAGCAGCCGTGGGCGGGGGCGGAACTACGAGCAGTACTTC
>NA|TRBJ1-3|NA|TRBV10-2
CASSALSGNTIYF
TGCGCCAGCAGTGCCCTCTCTGGAAACACCATATATTTT
>NA|TRBJ1-3|NA|TRBV5-1
CASSLDPAVGNTIYF
TGCGCCAGCAGCTTGGACCCGGCGGTCGGAAACACCATATATTTT
>TRBD2|TRBJ2-5|NA|TRBV19
CASSIGTSWQETQYF
TGTGCCAGTAGTATTGGGACTAGCTGGCAAGAGACCCAGTACTTC
>TRBD1|TRBJ1-2|once|TRBV2
CASSAGTGTNYGYTF
TGTGCCAGCAGTGCCGGGACAGGGACAAACTATGGCTACACCTTC
>NA|TRBJ1-1|NA|TRBV29-1
CSVHGGMNTEAFF
TGCAGCGTTCACGGGGGGATGAACACTGAAGCTTTCTTT
>NA|TRBJ2-2|NA|TRBV11-3
CASSLGTLNTGELFF
TGTGCCAGCAGCTTAGGGACACTGAACACCGGGGAGCTGTTTTTT
>TRBD1|TRBJ1-2|NA|TRBV10-3
CAISERQGANYGYTF
TGTGCCATCAGTGAGAGACAGGGGGCGAACTATGGCTACACCTTC
>NA|TRBJ1-1|once|TRBV5-6
CASSLHIGGGAFF
TGTGCCAGCAGCCTCCACATTGGGGGGGGAGCTTTCTTT
>NA|TRBJ1-2|NA|TRBV29-1
CSTYRTAYGYTF
TGCAGCACATACCGGACAGCCTATGGCTACACCTTC
>TRBD1|TRBJ2-3|NA|TRBV19
CASSIRGQVLLGTDTQYF
TGTGCCAGTAGTATTCGAGGACAGGTCTTACTGGGCACAGATACGCAGTATTTT
>TRBD1|TRBJ1-6|NA|TRBV5-1
CASSKGTGRGSPLHF
TGCGCCAGCAGCAAAGGGACAGGGAGAGGCTCACCCCTCCACTTT
>NA|TRBJ1-5|NA|TRBV6-2/TRBV6-3
CASSYSIRSDKWRPGNQPQHF
TGTGCCAGCAGTTACTCGATTCGATCGGACAAGTGGCGGCCAGGAAATCAGCCCCAGCATTTT
>TRBD1|TRBJ2-7|few|TRBV10-3
CAISLGDREPYEQYF
TGTGCCATCAGCCTTGGGGACAGGGAACCCTACGAGCAGTACTTC
>NA|TRBJ2-7|NA|TRBV19
CASSIGTRTYEQYF
TGTGCCAGTAGTATCGGGACACGGACCTACGAGCAGTACTTC
>TRBD1|TRBJ2-7|NA|TRBV28
CASSLRDRGSKQYF
TGTGCCAGCAGCCTTAGGGACAGGGGTAGTAAGCAGTACTTC
>TRBD2|TRBJ2-5|NA|TRBV7-2
CASRLTSGGQETQYF
TGTGCCAGCCGCTTGACTAGCGGGGGGCAAGAGACCCAGTACTTC